This T cell receptor (beta chain) was sequenced in a study of post-analysis software for immune sequencing data. The TCR beta cDNA libraries contained unique molecular identifiers. Each CDR3 protein gets one entry after TCRdb re-called the PCR reads with MiXCR. Counted here are over 700,000 distinct CDR3 sequences, about 27% occurring once; the ten biggest clones make up roughly 0.53%. This clonotype was counted at least ten times. What it binds is unknown. Study results and caveats: Comparison of patients with controls showed five or six TRBV segments more frequent in patients, TRBV5-6, TRBV5-1 and TRBV20-1 among them.

Unmatched junction bases numbered 7, after V lost 3 bases and J lost 5 bases. CDR1 is SQVTM and CDR2 is ANQGSEA in the germline V gene. The CDR3 totals 14 residues. Sequenced sample: blood. The rearrangement uses TRBV29-1 and TRBJ2-1, with 7 bases fitting TRBD2. The receptor was isolated from a girl aged 10 to 17 with multiple sclerosis. The CDR3: CSVDILADDNEQFF. DNA for the CDR3: TGCAGCGTTGATATCCTAGCGGATGACAATGAGCAGTTCTTC.